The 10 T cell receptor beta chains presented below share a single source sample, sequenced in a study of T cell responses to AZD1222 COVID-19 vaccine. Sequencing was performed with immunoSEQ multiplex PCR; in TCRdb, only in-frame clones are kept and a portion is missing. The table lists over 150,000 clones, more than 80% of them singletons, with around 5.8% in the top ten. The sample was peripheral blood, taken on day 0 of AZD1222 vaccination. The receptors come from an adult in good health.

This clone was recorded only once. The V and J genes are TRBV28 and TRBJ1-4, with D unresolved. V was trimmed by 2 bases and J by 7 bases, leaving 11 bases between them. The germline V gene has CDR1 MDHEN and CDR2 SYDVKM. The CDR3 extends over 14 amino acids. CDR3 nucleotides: TGTGCCAGCAGTTTAATCGGACTAGGTGAAAAACTGTTTTTT. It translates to CASSLIGLGEKLFF.

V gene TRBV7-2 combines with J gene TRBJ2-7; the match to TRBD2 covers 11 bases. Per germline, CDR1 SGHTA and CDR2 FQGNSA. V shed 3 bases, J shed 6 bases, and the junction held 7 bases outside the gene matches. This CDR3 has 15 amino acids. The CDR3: CASSFQLAGEGEQYF. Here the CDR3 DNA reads TGTGCCAGCAGCTTTCAACTAGCGGGAGAAGGCGAGCAGTACTTC.

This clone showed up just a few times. CDR3 region: CASHPPNLPTVKGYTF. The DNA for the CDR3 is TGTGCCAGCCACCCTCCGAACCTTCCCACGGTGAAAGGCTACACCTTC. This chain links TRBV18 with TRBJ1-2, with D uncertain. CDR3 size: 16 residues. CDR1 KGHSH and CDR2 LQKENI come from the germline V gene. V shed 8 bases and J shed 8 bases, with 27 bases lying between them.

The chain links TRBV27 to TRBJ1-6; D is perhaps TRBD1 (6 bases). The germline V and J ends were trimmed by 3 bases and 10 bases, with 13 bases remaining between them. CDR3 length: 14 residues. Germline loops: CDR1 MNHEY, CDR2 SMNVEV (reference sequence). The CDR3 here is CASSFGQGWSPLHF. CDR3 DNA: TGTGCCAGCAGTTTCGGGCAGGGGTGGTCACCCCTCCACTTT.

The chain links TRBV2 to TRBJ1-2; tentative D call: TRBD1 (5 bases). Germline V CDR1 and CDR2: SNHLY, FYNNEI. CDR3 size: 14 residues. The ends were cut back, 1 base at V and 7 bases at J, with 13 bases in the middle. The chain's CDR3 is CASSEGGRSFGYTF. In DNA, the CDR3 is TGTGCCAGCAGTGAAGGGGGGAGGTCGTTTGGCTACACCTTC.

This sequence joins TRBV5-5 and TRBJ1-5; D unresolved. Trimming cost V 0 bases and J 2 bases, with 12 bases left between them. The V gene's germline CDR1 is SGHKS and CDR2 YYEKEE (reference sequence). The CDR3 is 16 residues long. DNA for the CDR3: TGTGCCAGCAGCTTGGAAGGAATTTTGCGCAATCAGCCCCAGCATTTT. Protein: CASSLEGILRNQPQHF.

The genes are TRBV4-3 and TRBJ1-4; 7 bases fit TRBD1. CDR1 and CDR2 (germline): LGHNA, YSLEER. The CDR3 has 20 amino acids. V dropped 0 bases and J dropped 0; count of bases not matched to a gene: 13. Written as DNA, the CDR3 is TGCGCCAGCAGCCAAGATCTTTTCCCTTCAGGGGGTGCAACTAATGAAAAACTGTTTTTT. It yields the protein CASSQDLFPSGGATNEKLFF.

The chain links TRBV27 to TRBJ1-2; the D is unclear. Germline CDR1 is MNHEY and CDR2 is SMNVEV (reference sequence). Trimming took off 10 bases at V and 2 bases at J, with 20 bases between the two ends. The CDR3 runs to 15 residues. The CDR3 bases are TGTGCCACGCGATTCGATTTGGGAGCAAACTATGGCTACACCTTC. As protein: CATRFDLGANYGYTF.

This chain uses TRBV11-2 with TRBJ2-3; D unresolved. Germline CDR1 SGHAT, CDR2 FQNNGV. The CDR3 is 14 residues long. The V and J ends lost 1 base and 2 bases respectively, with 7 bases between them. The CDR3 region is CASSLGYHTDTQYF. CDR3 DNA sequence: TGTGCCAGCAGCTTAGGGTATCACACAGATACGCAGTATTTT.

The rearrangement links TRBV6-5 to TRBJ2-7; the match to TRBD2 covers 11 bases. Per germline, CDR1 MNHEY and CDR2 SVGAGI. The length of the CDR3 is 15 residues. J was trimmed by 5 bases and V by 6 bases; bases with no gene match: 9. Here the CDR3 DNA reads TGTGCCAGCAGGACCGTACTAGCGGGAGTGGACGAGCAGTACTTC. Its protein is CASRTVLAGVDEQYF.